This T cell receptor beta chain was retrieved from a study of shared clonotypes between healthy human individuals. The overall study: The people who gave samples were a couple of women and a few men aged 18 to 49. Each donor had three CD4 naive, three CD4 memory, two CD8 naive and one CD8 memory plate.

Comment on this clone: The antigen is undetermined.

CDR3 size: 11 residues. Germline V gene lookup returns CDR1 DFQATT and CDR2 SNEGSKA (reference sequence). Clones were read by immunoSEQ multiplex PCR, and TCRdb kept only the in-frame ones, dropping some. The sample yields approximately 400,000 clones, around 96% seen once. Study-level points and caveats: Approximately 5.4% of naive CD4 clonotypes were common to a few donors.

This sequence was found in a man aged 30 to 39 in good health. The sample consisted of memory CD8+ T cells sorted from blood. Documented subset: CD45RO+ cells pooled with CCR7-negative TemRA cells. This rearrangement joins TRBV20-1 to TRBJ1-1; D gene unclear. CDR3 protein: CRGAQNTEAFF. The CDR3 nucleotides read TGCAGGGGAGCCCAAAACACTGAAGCTTTCTTT.